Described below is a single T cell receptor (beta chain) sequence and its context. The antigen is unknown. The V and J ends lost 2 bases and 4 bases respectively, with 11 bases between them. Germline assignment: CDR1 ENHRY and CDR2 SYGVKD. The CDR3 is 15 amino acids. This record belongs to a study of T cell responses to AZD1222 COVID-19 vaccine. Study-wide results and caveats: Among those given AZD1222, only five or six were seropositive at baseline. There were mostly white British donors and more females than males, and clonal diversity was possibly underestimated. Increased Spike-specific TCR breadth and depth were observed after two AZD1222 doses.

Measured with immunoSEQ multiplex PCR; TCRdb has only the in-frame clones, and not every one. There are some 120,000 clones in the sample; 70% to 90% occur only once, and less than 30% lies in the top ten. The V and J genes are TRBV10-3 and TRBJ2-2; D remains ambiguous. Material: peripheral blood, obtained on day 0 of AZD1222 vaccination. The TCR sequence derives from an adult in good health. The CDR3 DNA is TGTGCCATCAGTGAGGCCGCAGTCGGCACCGGGGAGCTGTTTTTT. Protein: CAISEAAVGTGELFF.